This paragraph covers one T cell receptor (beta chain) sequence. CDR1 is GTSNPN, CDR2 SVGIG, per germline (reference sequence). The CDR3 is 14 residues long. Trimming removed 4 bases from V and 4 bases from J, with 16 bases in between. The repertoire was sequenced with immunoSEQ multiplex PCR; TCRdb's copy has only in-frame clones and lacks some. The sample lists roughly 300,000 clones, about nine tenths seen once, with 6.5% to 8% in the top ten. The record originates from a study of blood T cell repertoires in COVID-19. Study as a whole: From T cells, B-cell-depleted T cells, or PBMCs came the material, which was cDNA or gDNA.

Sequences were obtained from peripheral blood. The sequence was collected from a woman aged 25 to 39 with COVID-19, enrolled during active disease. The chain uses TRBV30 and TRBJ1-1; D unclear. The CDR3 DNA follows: TGTGCCTGGACCCGACAACCCCAGGCCACTGAAGCTTTCTTT. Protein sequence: CAWTRQPQATEAFF.